Listed below are T cell receptor beta chains from one sample, sequenced in a study of blood T cell repertoires in COVID-19. This table comes from immunoSEQ multiplex PCR, and its TCRdb copy is limited to in-frame clones, with some not included. The sample yields around 140,000 clones, roughly 85% seen once. Material for sequencing was PBMCs or T cells enriched from blood (not recorded which). These receptors were collected from a woman in her fifties or sixties who had recovered from COVID-19. The CDR3 runs from the conserved cysteine through the conserved F or W. D genes are given only for firm matches. Clone size is given for some rows only: seen once, a few or many times, or a class if the clone is expanded.

D gene	V gene	J gene	clone size	CDR3 DNA	CDR3 protein
-	TRBV7-8	TRBJ2-7	many	TGTGCCAGCAGGGGACAGGGGCGCCGTGGTAGCGGGAGCTCCTACGAGCAGTACTTC	CASRGQGRRGSGSSYEQYF
TRBD2	TRBV6-5	TRBJ2-7	-	TGTGCCAGCAGTTACTCGAAGCGGGAGGGCCGCTACGAGCAGTACTTC	CASSYSKREGRYEQYF
-	TRBV7-2	TRBJ2-3	-	TGTGCCAGCAGGATCCCTCTCCGGGCAGATACGCAGTATTTT	CASRIPLRADTQYF
-	TRBV11-3	TRBJ2-4	-	TGTGCCAGCAGCCGGACTCCCGGCGGGAACATTCAGTACTTC	CASSRTPGGNIQYF
-	TRBV5-1	TRBJ2-5	-	TGCGCCAGCAGCCCCGGAGTCGGACAGGGAGGGCAAGAGACCCAGTACTTC	CASSPGVGQGGQETQYF
TRBD2	TRBV9	TRBJ2-7	-	TGTGCCAGCAACGAAGGGACTACATTCTACGAGCAGTACTTC	CASNEGTTFYEQYF
TRBD1	TRBV29-1	TRBJ1-5	-	TGCAGCGTCACCTCCGGGACAGAAAATCAGCCCCAGCATTTT	CSVTSGTENQPQHF
-	TRBV19	TRBJ2-7	-	TGTGCCAGTAGTATAGATCTAGGCGGCCCCTCCGGCGAGCAGTACTTC	CASSIDLGGPSGEQYF
-	TRBV5-4	TRBJ2-7	once	TGTGCCAGCAGCTTGGACAGGGCCAGCGCCTACGAGCAGTACTTC	CASSLDRASAYEQYF
TRBD2	TRBV4-2	TRBJ2-5	-	TGTGCCAGCAGCCAAGCGGGGGGGATCCGAGAGACCCAGTACTTC	CASSQAGGIRETQYF
-	TRBV5-1	TRBJ1-2	-	TGCGCCAGCAGCTCCCGCCCGGACAGATCTCGTTCTTACACCTTC	CASSSRPDRSRSYTF
-	TRBV7-3	TRBJ1-3	-	TGTGCCAGCAGTTCCCCAGGAAACACCATATATTTT	CASSSPGNTIYF
TRBD1	TRBV18	TRBJ1-2	-	TGTGCCAGCTCACCACCCAGGACAGGGGGCCCTTTTCTCTATGGCTACACCTTC	CASSPPRTGGPFLYGYTF
TRBD1	TRBV7-9	TRBJ1-2	-	TGTGCCAGCAGCCCTGGGACAGGGAGGAACTATGGCTACACCTTC	CASSPGTGRNYGYTF
-	TRBV27	TRBJ1-5	-	TGTGCCAGCAGTTTGTACAAGAATAGCAATCAGCCCCAGCATTTT	CASSLYKNSNQPQHF
-	TRBV7-9	TRBJ2-1	-	TGTGCCAGCAGCTTAGGGCGGAATGAGCAGTTCTTC	CASSLGRNEQFF
-	TRBV20-1	TRBJ1-5	-	TGCAGTGCTAGTGGCGGGTATAGCAATCAGCCCCAGCATTTT	CSASGGYSNQPQHF
TRBD1	TRBV5-6	TRBJ1-2	-	TGTGCCAGCAGCGAGGGGGCAGTGGACTATGGCTACACCTTC	CASSEGAVDYGYTF
-	TRBV12-3/TRBV12-4	TRBJ1-2	-	TGTGCCAGTCACCCTCCAGGCGACTATGGCTACACCTTC	CASHPPGDYGYTF
-	TRBV4-1	TRBJ2-7	-	TGCGCCAGCAGCCAGGTTCTGGGGGCGAACGAGCAGTACTTC	CASSQVLGANEQYF
-	TRBV20-1	TRBJ1-2	-	TGCAGTGCTAGTTCAGGGTCGGTGGTCTATGGCTACACCTTC	CSASSGSVVYGYTF
-	TRBV5-1	TRBJ1-5	-	TGCGCCAGCAGCTTGGTTGGTGGCTTGAATCAGCCCCAGCATTTT	CASSLVGGLNQPQHF
-	TRBV7-2	TRBJ1-5	-	TGTGCCAGCAGCTTGCGAGGAGGCAATCAGCCCCAGCATTTT	CASSLRGGNQPQHF
TRBD1	TRBV7-3	TRBJ2-1	-	TGTGCCAGCAGCTTCGGGACAGCTCACTACAATGAGCAGTTCTTC	CASSFGTAHYNEQFF
TRBD1	TRBV5-5	TRBJ1-1	few	TGTGCCAGCAGCCTAAAAACCACGGGACAGTCTGAAGCTTTCTTT	CASSLKTTGQSEAFF
-	TRBV5-5	TRBJ2-7	-	TGTGCCAGCAGCTCTCCAATGGGGGCGCCGGGGACAATGTCCTACGAGCAGTACTTC	CASSSPMGAPGTMSYEQYF
-	TRBV24-1	TRBJ2-3	-	TGTGCCACCAGTGATCCAACTGGTACAGATACGCAGTATTTT	CATSDPTGTDTQYF
TRBD2	TRBV12-3/TRBV12-4	TRBJ2-5	-	TGTGCCACTGGGACTAGCGAAGAGACCCAGTACTTC	CATGTSEETQYF
TRBD1	TRBV5-4	TRBJ2-7	-	TGTGCCAGCAGTTTCGACAGGGCCTACGAGCAGTACTTC	CASSFDRAYEQYF
-	TRBV11-3	TRBJ1-5	-	TGTGCCAGCAGGCCCCCTTGGGCTAATCAGCCCCAGCATTTT	CASRPPWANQPQHF
-	TRBV7-2	TRBJ2-1	once	TGTGCCAGCAGCTCCATCAGTGGTTGGGGGGATGAGCAGTTCTTC	CASSSISGWGDEQFF
-	TRBV27	TRBJ2-3	once	TGTGCCAGCAGTCCCCTAGGACAAAGCAAAGCCCCAGATACGCAGTATTTT	CASSPLGQSKAPDTQYF
TRBD2	TRBV5-1	TRBJ2-1	-	TGCGCCAGCAGCTTCCGGACTAGCGGGAGGTATGAGCAGTTCTTC	CASSFRTSGRYEQFF
-	TRBV14	TRBJ1-4	-	TGTGCCAGCAGTGTAGATGTGGATGAAAAACTGTTTTTT	CASSVDVDEKLFF
-	TRBV6-1	TRBJ1-2	-	TGTGCCAGCAGTGAATTCAGGGGCTCCGACGGCTACACCTTC	CASSEFRGSDGYTF
TRBD1	TRBV28	TRBJ2-7	-	TGTGCCAGCAGTTGGCGGACAGGGCTCTACGAGCAGTACTTC	CASSWRTGLYEQYF
-	TRBV10-3	TRBJ2-2	-	TGTGCCATCAGTGAGTCGGCCCCGAACACCGGGGAGCTGTTTTTT	CAISESAPNTGELFF
TRBD2	TRBV5-4	TRBJ2-1	-	TGTGCCAGCAGCATCGGACTAGCGAGCTACAATGAGCAGTTCTTC	CASSIGLASYNEQFF
-	TRBV2	TRBJ1-2	-	TGTGCCAGCAGTGCTACAGCTAACTATGGCTACACCTTC	CASSATANYGYTF
-	TRBV2	TRBJ1-2	many	TGTGCCAGCAGTCAATCGGGGGGCCATGGCTACACCTTC	CASSQSGGHGYTF
-	TRBV20-1	TRBJ1-4	-	TGCAGTGCTAGTAGCCCGGGACCTTACGGGGGGAATGAAAAACTGTTTTTT	CSASSPGPYGGNEKLFF
TRBD1	TRBV5-1	TRBJ1-1	-	TGCGCCAGCAGCCCACGGGACAGGGGAGTCCCTGAAGCTTTCTTT	CASSPRDRGVPEAFF
-	TRBV5-4	TRBJ2-3	-	TGTGCCAGCAAGCGGTCTAGCACAGATACGCAGTATTTT	CASKRSSTDTQYF
TRBD1	TRBV7-2	TRBJ2-5	-	TGTGCCACGGGACAGGGCAAAGAGACCCAGTACTTC	CATGQGKETQYF
TRBD1	TRBV4-1	TRBJ2-1	-	TGCGCCAGCAGCTTCCTCGGACAGGCGGCTAACAATGAGCAGTTCTTC	CASSFLGQAANNEQFF
-	TRBV4-1	TRBJ2-5	many	TGCGCCAGCAGCCAAGATCGAGGGTCTCTGTACCAAGAGACCCAGTACTTC	CASSQDRGSLYQETQYF
-	TRBV19	TRBJ2-7	-	TGTGCCAGTAGTAGGCGGGACAGCACCTACGAGCAGTACTTC	CASSRRDSTYEQYF
-	TRBV28	TRBJ2-7	-	TGTGCCAGCAGTTGGGACTTCTACGAGCAGTACTTC	CASSWDFYEQYF
-	TRBV5-4	TRBJ1-1	once	TGTGCCAGCAGCTTGGGGACCGGAGGTAACACTGAAGCTTTCTTT	CASSLGTGGNTEAFF
-	TRBV30	TRBJ1-4	-	TGTGCCTGGAGTTCAGGGGACGGCGAAAAACTGTTTTTT	CAWSSGDGEKLFF
-	TRBV30	TRBJ1-3	-	TGTGCCTGGACCCATTCGGGAAAAGCTGGAAACACCATATATTTT	CAWTHSGKAGNTIYF
-	TRBV6-6	TRBJ1-3	-	TGTGCCAGCAGTGACAGACTTACCTCTGGAAACACCATATATTTT	CASSDRLTSGNTIYF
TRBD2	TRBV27	TRBJ2-1	-	TGTGCCAGCAGTTTAGCCGGGCCTAGGGCGGGGGGGAATGAGCAGTTCTTC	CASSLAGPRAGGNEQFF
TRBD1	TRBV5-1	TRBJ1-3	-	TGCGCCAGCAGGGAAACGACAGGGTATGGAAACACCATATATTTT	CASRETTGYGNTIYF